These 20 T cell receptor beta chains were all obtained from the same sample, sequenced in a study of tumor-infiltrating lymphocytes in primary liver carcinoma. From 20-30 mg of unsorted bulk tissue, DNA and RNA were co-extracted together. Starting from approximately 0.45 ug of total RNA, TCR beta cDNA was produced with a primer in the constant region. Three nested multiplex PCR rounds, a slightly modified ARM-PCR method, built the TCR beta libraries. Both of the initial two PCR rounds ran for approximately 11 cycles and employed TRBV1-TRBV30 forward primers alongside a C-beta reverse primer. MiXCR was run by TCRdb on the multiplex PCR reads, yielding one entry per CDR3 protein. There are 100,000 or so distinct CDR3 sequences in the sample; around 66% occur only once, and around 12% lies in the top ten. Sample: liver tumor tissue from sampling region 2. Sample subset: tumor region T2, inferior pole. Receptors originate from an older woman with primary liver carcinoma and hepatitis B virus infection.

This clonotype was detected a few times. V usage is TRBV2 and J usage is TRBJ2-1, with TRBD2 matching 14 bases. Germline CDR1 reads SNHLY; CDR2 reads FYNNEI. CDR3 length equals 17 residues. The V gene end was trimmed by 6 bases and the J gene end by 7 bases; junction bases not matched to a gene: 11. This CDR3 is CASSLGLAGAGNNEQFF. Here the CDR3 DNA reads TGTGCCAGCAGCTTGGGACTAGCGGGAGCGGGGAATAATGAGCAGTTCTTC.

Concerning this clonotype: Germline is not matched at one junction end, which may reflect a read error. The V and J genes are TRBV20-1 and TRBJ2-6, with D perhaps matching TRBD1 (6 bases). This CDR3 region has 14 residues. CDR1 and CDR2 (germline): DFQATT, SNEGSKA (reference sequence). The CDR3: CNARRGTGANVLTF. As DNA, the CDR3 is TGCAATGCTAGAAGGGGGACTGGGGCCAACGTCCTGACTTTC.

As to this clonotype: A much larger clone lies one base from this, so it may be a read error. The chain carries TRBV28 and TRBJ1-1; D is unresolved. Looked up from germline, CDR1 is MDHEN and CDR2 is SYDVKM. Trimming took off 5 bases at V and 8 bases at J, with 9 bases between the two ends. The CDR3 consists of 11 residues. CDR3 DNA: TGTGCCAGCAGTCCAGGCAGAGAAGCTTTCTTT. Translated: CASSPGREAFF. The full variable domain, with the rest looked up from reference TRBV28 and TRBJ1-1, is DVKVTQSSRYLVKRTGEKVFLECVQDMDHENMFWYRQDPGLGLRLIYFSYDVKMKEKGDIPEGYSVSREKKERFSLILESASTNQTSMYLCASSPGREAFFGQGTRLTVV.

Comments on this clonotype: This likely comes from a read error, as the CDR3 has no conserved phenylalanine or tryptophan at its end. V gene TRBV4-1 combines with J gene TRBJ1-1; 10 nucleotides align to TRBD1. The CDR3 length is 16 residues. V shed 7 bases, J shed 10 bases, and the junction held 18 bases outside the gene matches. Germline CDR1 reads MGHRA; CDR2 reads YSYEKL. This chain's CDR3 is CASNRNQVGGTGVAFC. CDR3 coding DNA: TGCGCCAGCAACCGGAACCAGGTCGGGGGGACAGGGGTAGCTTTCTGT.

The table lists this clonotype with a count of one. A junction boundary mismatches the germline segment, possibly from a read error. V gene TRBV11-2 combines with J gene TRBJ1-3; possible D gene TRBD1, 5 bases. CDR1 is SGHAT and CDR2 is FQNNGV in the germline V gene. CDR3 length: 19 residues. The CDR3 bases are TGCGCCAGCAGCTCACCGGGACTGGGGGGACTCGCCTCTGGAAACATCATATATTTT. Its translation is CASSSPGLGGLASGNIIYF.

The chain uses TRBV7-8 and TRBJ2-1, with D hard to call. V was clipped by 3 bases and J by 15 bases, with 18 bases between them. The germline V gene encodes CDR1 SGHVS and CDR2 FQNEAQ. This CDR3 is built from 13 residues. CDR3 sequence: CASSLGRNNVRFF. The CDR3 DNA reads as TGTGCCAGCAGCTTGGGCCGTAACAATGTGCGGTTCTTC. The full variable domain, in which reference TRBV7-8 and TRBJ2-1 provide the parts outside the CDR3, is GAGVSQSPRYKVAKRGQDVALRCDPISGHVSLFWYQQALGQGPEFLTYFQNEAQLDKSGLPSDRFFAERPEGSVSTLKIQRTQQEDSAVYLCASSLGRNNVRFFGPGTRLTVL.

Ten or more counts support this clonotype. The chain joins TRBV6-1 to TRBJ2-5, with D maybe TRBD2 (6 bases). Trimming stripped 4 bases from V and 2 bases from J, with 17 bases between. The CDR3 covers 16 residues. In germline, CDR1 is MNHNS, CDR2 SASEGT. The CDR3 spells CASSATGLAWQETQYF. DNA of the CDR3: TGTGCCAGCAGTGCAACGGGGCTAGCGTGGCAAGAGACCCAGTACTTC.

This clonotype was picked up many times. V gene TRBV12-3 or TRBV12-4 combines with J gene TRBJ2-3; D gene ambiguous. Trimming removed 3 bases from V and 5 bases from J, with 3 bases in between. The CDR3 is 11 residues long. The DNA of the CDR3 is TGTGCCAGCAGTTTGGTAGATACGCAGTATTTT. Residues: CASSLVDTQYF.

This clonotype was seen ten or more times. V is TRBV12-3 or TRBV12-4 and J is TRBJ2-6, with 7 bases matching TRBD1. With V trimmed by 6 bases and J by 4 bases, 12 bases remained unmatched. The CDR3 has 17 amino acids. CDR3 loop: CASRRTGSPTGANVLTF. The CDR3 coding sequence is TGTGCCAGCAGAAGGACAGGTTCCCCTACCGGGGCCAACGTCCTGACTTTC.

CDR3 bases: TGTGCCAGCAGTTTAACTAGCTGGACCCTGCAGTTCTTC. The encoded protein is CASSLTSWTLQFF. This chain joins TRBV12-3 or TRBV12-4 and TRBJ2-1; D possibly corresponds to TRBD2 (6 bases). V lost 2 bases, J lost 12 bases, and 14 bases lay in between. The CDR3 runs 13 residues.

In this sample, this clonotype turned up many times. This chain connects TRBV4-1 to TRBJ2-2; 10 nucleotides line up with TRBD2. The V gene end was trimmed by 9 bases and the J gene end by 3 bases; junction bases not matched to a gene: 10. Germline CDR1 is MGHRA and CDR2 is YSYEKL. This CDR3 spans 16 amino acids. In DNA, the CDR3 is TGCGCCAGACTCCTAGAGCGGGAGGGCCACACCGGGGAGCTGTTTTTT. As protein: CARLLEREGHTGELFF.

Notes on this clonotype: A read error may account for a junction end that differs from germline. V is TRBV29-1 and J is TRBJ1-4; unclear D gene. Germline V gene data show CDR1 as SQVTM and CDR2 as ANQGSEA. The CDR3 spans 13 residues. The CDR3 DNA is TGCAGGGTTGCCCGGACCCCGGGTGAAAAACTGTTTTTT. Translating gives CRVARTPGEKLFF.

This clonotype occurred many times. The gene calls are TRBV7-9 and TRBJ1-1; D call uncertain. Germline V gene lookup returns CDR1 SEHNR and CDR2 FQNEAQ (reference sequence). CDR3 size: 11 residues. The V and J ends lost 5 bases and 6 bases respectively, with 7 bases between them. The CDR3 region has the DNA TGTGCCAGCAGCGAGGTCGCTGAAGCTTTCTTT. Protein product: CASSEVAEAFF. The full variable domain, with the rest looked up from reference TRBV7-9 and TRBJ1-1, is DTGVSQNPRHKITKRGQNVTFRCDPISEHNRLYWYRQTLGQGPEFLTYFQNEAQLEKSRLLSDRFSAERPKGSFSTLEIQRTEQGDSAMYLCASSEVAEAFFGQGTRLTVV.

This clonotype was detected once. One junction end disagrees with the germline gene, perhaps due to a read error. The chain carries TRBV11-2 and TRBJ2-1; maybe TRBD2 (6 bases). Germline assignment: CDR1 SGHAT and CDR2 FQNNGV. The length of the CDR3 is 16 residues. CDR3 loop: CASSLGGENSYNEQSF. The DNA for the CDR3 is TGTGCCAGCAGCTTAGGGGGGGAGAACTCCTACAATGAGCAGTCCTTC.

This clonotype was counted ten times or more. The rearrangement links TRBV6-6 to TRBJ2-4; D is possibly TRBD1 or TRBD2 (5 bases each). CDR3 size: 16 residues. In germline, CDR1 is MNHNY, CDR2 SVGAGI (reference sequence). Trimming stripped 0 bases from V and 0 bases from J, with 9 bases between. In nucleotides, the CDR3 is TGTGCCAGCAGTTACTCGGTGGGGGTAGCCAAAAACATTCAGTACTTC. Its protein is CASSYSVGVAKNIQYF.

This clonotype has more than one count but fewer than ten. Since a much larger clone is just one base distant, this may be a read error. The genes are TRBV29-1 and TRBJ2-1; D might be TRBD2 (7 bases). Germline values: CDR1 SQVTM, CDR2 ANQGSEA. There are 12 residues in the CDR3. CDR3: CGVRGGGNEQFF. The CDR3 DNA reads as TGCGGCGTGAGGGGGGGAGGCAATGAGCAGTTCTTC.

A remark on this clonotype: A junction end diverges from the germline sequence, so it may reflect a read error. This rearrangement joins TRBV11-2 to TRBJ2-1; TRBD2 is a possible D gene (6 bases). In germline, CDR1 is SGHAT, CDR2 FQNNGV. The CDR3 runs 15 residues. The CDR3 here is CASNLEGGIIGEQFF. CDR3 nucleotide sequence: TGCGCCAGCAACTTAGAGGGAGGAATTATCGGTGAGCAGTTCTTC.

As regards this clonotype: A junction boundary mismatches the germline segment, possibly from a read error. The chain couples TRBV4-2 to TRBJ2-7, with a weak D call TRBD2 (5 bases). Germline CDR1 is LGHNA and CDR2 is YNFKEQ. The CDR3 totals 15 residues. CDR3 amino acids: CVSCHNSGSSYEQYF. The DNA for the CDR3 is TGTGTCAGCTGCCATAATAGTGGGAGTAGCTACGAGCAGTACTTC.

Comment on this clonotype: The germline gene is not matched at one end of the junction; a read error may be the cause. The rearrangement links TRBV28 to TRBJ2-3; D possibly uses TRBD1 or TRBD2 (5 bases each). The CDR3 runs 16 residues. Germline V gene data show CDR1 as MDHEN and CDR2 as SYDVKM. The CDR3 bases are TGTGCCAGCAGTCCCCCCCCGAGCGCCGGGCGAGGGACGCAGTACTTT. This codes for CASSPPPSAGRGTQYF.

This sequence joins TRBV11-2 and TRBJ2-3; the match to TRBD2 covers 9 bases. The CDR3 runs 16 residues. Germline assignment: CDR1 SGHAT and CDR2 FQNNGV. The chain's CDR3 is CTSSLGSGGRADTQYF. CDR3 bases: TGTACTAGCAGCTTAGGGAGCGGGGGGCGCGCAGATACGCAGTATTTT.